A single sample is the source of the 9 T cell receptor beta chains below, sequenced in a study of spatial heterogeneity in lung cancer. Time point in this sample: sample taken at primary tumor resection. TCRdb called the 5' RACE reads again in MiXCR, with one record for every CDR3 protein. This sample carries tens of thousands of distinct CDR3 sequences, approximately 12% of them seen once, and the ten largest clones take roughly two fifths. Here the sequenced sample was PBMCs, taken at surgery. The receptors here all came from a male donor with early-stage non-small cell lung cancer.

This clonotype has a handful of counts. This sequence joins TRBV5-1 and TRBJ2-4; TRBD1 aligns across 8 bases. Germline CDR1 reads SGHRS; CDR2 reads YFSETQ. There are 17 residues in the CDR3. The junction had 9 bases not matched to a gene; V was cut back by 0 bases and J by 4 bases. The CDR3 sequence: CASSLVGQGPGKNIQYF. The CDR3 DNA follows: TGCGCCAGCAGCTTGGTTGGACAGGGCCCAGGTAAAAACATTCAGTACTTC.

The chain uses TRBV9 and TRBJ2-5, with D maybe TRBD2 (6 bases). V was shortened by 2 bases and J by 5 bases, with 13 bases between the two germline ends. Germline CDR1 is SGDLS and CDR2 is YYNGEE. CDR3 size: 14 residues. In DNA, the CDR3 is TGTGCCAGCAGCGTGGGACTGGTAGTGGAGACCCAGTACTTC. Translation: CASSVGLVVETQYF.

For the CDR3, the DNA is TGCAGTGCTCGACCCCGGACAAATCAGCCCCAGCATTTT. Translation: CSARPRTNQPQHF. The V gene is TRBV20-1, the J gene TRBJ1-5, with D maybe TRBD1 (5 bases). The V and J ends lost 5 bases and 4 bases respectively, with 12 bases between them. The CDR3 spans 13 residues. Germline-derived CDR1 and CDR2 are DFQATT and SNEGSKA (reference sequence).

Ten or more counts support this clonotype. The rearrangement joins TRBV24-1 to TRBJ2-1, with a tentative D call TRBD2 (6 bases). This CDR3 region has 15 residues. V shed 5 bases and J shed 6 bases, with 16 bases lying between them. The germline V gene has CDR1 KGHDR and CDR2 SFDVKD. DNA for the CDR3: TGTGCCACCAGTGCCCCGGGACTCCTGGGCAATGAGCAGTTCTTC. Translated: CATSAPGLLGNEQFF.

As regards this clonotype: A read error may account for a junction end that differs from germline. The chain couples TRBV7-7 to TRBJ1-3; no firm D call. Germline V lookup: CDR1 SSHAT, CDR2 FNYEAQ (reference sequence). The CDR3 length is 15 residues. As DNA, the CDR3 is TGTGCTAGCAGCTTAGGACCGCAATCTGGAAACACCATATATTTT. This encodes CASSLGPQSGNTIYF.

V usage is TRBV10-3 and J usage is TRBJ2-1; TRBD2 matches at 9 bases. The CDR3 contains 17 residues. V lost 2 bases and J lost 7; bases outside the gene matches: 12. The germline CDR1 and CDR2 sequences are ENHRY and SYGVKD. CDR3 bases: TGTGCCATCAGTGAGAGTTTTGCGGGAGGGCCGCTGAATGAGCAGTTCTTC. This sequence encodes CAISESFAGGPLNEQFF.

The table lists this clonotype with a few counts. The chain recombines TRBV3-1 with TRBJ2-1; D remains ambiguous. The ends were cut back, 4 bases at V and 10 bases at J, with 11 bases in the middle. In germline, CDR1 is LGHDT, CDR2 YNNKEL (reference sequence). This CDR3 contains 12 residues. Here the CDR3 reads CASSRALREQFF. CDR3 sequence (DNA): TGTGCCAGCAGCCGTGCTCTTCGAGAGCAGTTCTTC.

This clonotype was detected only a few times. The CDR3 reads CASSLYSENQETQYF. DNA of the CDR3: TGTGCCAGCAGTTTGTACAGTGAAAACCAAGAGACCCAGTACTTC. The rearrangement joins TRBV27 to TRBJ2-5; D remains unclear. CDR1 and CDR2 from the germline V gene are MNHEY and SMNVEV (reference sequence). The CDR3 length is 15 residues. Trimming took 3 bases from V and 0 from J, leaving 11 bases between them.

This CDR3 is CASSLGDIAGASDTQYF. In nucleotides, the CDR3 is TGTGCCAGCAGCTTGGGGGATATAGCGGGGGCCTCAGATACGCAGTATTTT. V usage is TRBV7-9 and J usage is TRBJ2-3, with 9 nucleotides matching TRBD2. The CDR3 extends over 17 amino acids. The germline V gene encodes CDR1 SEHNR and CDR2 FQNEAQ (reference sequence). Unmatched junction bases numbered 11, after V lost 3 bases and J lost 4 bases.